A single sample is the source of the 2 T cell receptor beta chains below, sequenced in a study of shared clonotypes between healthy human individuals. The repertoire was sequenced with immunoSEQ multiplex PCR; TCRdb's copy has only in-frame clones and lacks some. The data contain a few million clones, approximately 96% of them seen just once; the ten biggest clones take up roughly 0.13%. Sequenced: naive CD4+ T cells sorted from blood. Regarding subset: CD45RA+ positively selected. The receptors shown here come from a man aged 18 to 30 in good health.

The J gene is TRBJ1-2, the V gene TRBV21-1; TRBD1, the table's D call, lacks a check against the DNA. TRBV21-1 is labeled a pseudogene. The length of the CDR3 is 16 residues. CDR3 residues: CASSKARGQGSSGYTF. CDR3 in DNA: TGTGCCAGCAGCAAAGCCCGGGGACAGGGAAGTAGTGGCTACACCTTC.

For this clone: The same CDR3 also results from other DNA sequences found in this sample. This chain joins TRBV19 and TRBJ1-1; D uncertain. Germline CDR1 is LNHDA and CDR2 is SQIVND (reference sequence). The CDR3 contains 15 residues. The V and J ends lost 1 base and 0 bases respectively, with 9 bases between them. CDR3 nucleotides: TGTGCCAGTAGTATAGGGGAGGGCTTGAACACTGAAGCTTTCTTT. Protein sequence: CASSIGEGLNTEAFF.